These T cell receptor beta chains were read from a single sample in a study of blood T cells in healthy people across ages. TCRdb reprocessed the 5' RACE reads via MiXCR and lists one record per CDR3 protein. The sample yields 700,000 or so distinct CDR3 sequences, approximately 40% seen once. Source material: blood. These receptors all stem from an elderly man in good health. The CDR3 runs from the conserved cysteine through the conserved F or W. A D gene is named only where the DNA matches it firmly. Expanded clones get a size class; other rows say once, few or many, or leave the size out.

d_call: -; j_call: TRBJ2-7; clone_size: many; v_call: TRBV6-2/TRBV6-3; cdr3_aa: CASTRQSPREQYF; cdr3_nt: TGTGCCAGCACCAGGCAGTCCCCACGGGAGCAGTACTTC
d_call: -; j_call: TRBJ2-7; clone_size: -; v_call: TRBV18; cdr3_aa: CASSLREGAGYEQYF; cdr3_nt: TGTGCCAGCTCACTGAGAGAGGGAGCGGGCTACGAGCAGTACTTC
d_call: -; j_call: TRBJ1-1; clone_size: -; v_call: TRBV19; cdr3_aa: CASSPDPGGTEAFF; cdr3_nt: TGTGCCAGTAGTCCGGACCCGGGGGGCACTGAAGCTTTCTTT
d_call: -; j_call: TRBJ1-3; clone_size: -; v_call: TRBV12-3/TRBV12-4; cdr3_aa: CASSPGASSGNTIYF; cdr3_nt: TGTGCCAGCAGCCCCGGGGCTTCCTCTGGAAACACCATATATTTT
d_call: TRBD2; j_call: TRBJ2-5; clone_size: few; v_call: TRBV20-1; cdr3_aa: CSALRFGTNQETQYF; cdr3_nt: TGCAGTGCTCTCCGGTTCGGGACTAACCAAGAGACCCAGTACTTC
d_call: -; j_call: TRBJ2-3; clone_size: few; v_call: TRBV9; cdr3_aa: CASSVEGLQGDTQYF; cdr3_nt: TGTGCCAGCAGCGTAGAAGGGTTGCAGGGAGATACGCAGTATTTT
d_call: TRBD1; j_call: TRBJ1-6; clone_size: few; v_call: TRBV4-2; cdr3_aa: CASSQWTGSSYNSPLHF; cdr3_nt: TGTGCCAGCAGCCAATGGACAGGGAGCTCCTATAATTCACCCCTCCACTTT
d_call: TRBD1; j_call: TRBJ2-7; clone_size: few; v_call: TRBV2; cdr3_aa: CASREFRGHGEQYF; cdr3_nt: TGTGCCAGCAGGGAATTCAGGGGGCACGGCGAGCAGTACTTC
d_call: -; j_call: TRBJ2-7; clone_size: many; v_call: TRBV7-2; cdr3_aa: CASSLFKGLRSSYEQYF; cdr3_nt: TGTGCCAGCAGCTTATTTAAGGGACTCAGGAGCTCCTACGAGCAGTACTTC
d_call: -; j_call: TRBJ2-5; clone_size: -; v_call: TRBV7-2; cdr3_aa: CASSPSGTLRETQYF; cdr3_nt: TGTGCCAGCAGCCCCTCCGGGACTCTACGAGAGACCCAGTACTTC
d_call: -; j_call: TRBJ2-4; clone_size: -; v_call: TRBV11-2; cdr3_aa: CASSLVGSGAKNIQYF; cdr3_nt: TGTGCCAGCAGCTTAGTAGGGTCAGGAGCCAAAAACATTCAGTACTTC
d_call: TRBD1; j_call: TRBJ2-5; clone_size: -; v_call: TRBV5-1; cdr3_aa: CASTAVDRGSHNEQYF; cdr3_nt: TGCGCCAGCACCGCCGTCGACAGGGGTTCCCACAATGAGCAGTACTTC
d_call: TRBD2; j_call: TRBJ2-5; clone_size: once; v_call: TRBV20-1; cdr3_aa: CSADPTLAARGNEQYF; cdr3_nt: TGCAGTGCGGACCCCACACTAGCGGCTCGGGGCAATGAGCAGTACTTC
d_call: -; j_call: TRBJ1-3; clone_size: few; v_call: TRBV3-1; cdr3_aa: CASSQDTYSGNTIYF; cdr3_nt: TGTGCCAGCAGCCAGGACACTTACTCAGGAAACACCATATATTTT
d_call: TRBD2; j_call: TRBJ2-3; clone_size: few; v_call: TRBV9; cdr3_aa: CASGRRGSGGSADTQYF; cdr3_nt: TGTGCCAGCGGCCGTCGCGGAAGCGGGGGTTCGGCAGATACGCAGTATTTT
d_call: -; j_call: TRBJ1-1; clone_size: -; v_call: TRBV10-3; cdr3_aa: CAISGEGGLNTEAFF; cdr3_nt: TGTGCCATCAGTGGTGAAGGGGGTCTGAACACTGAAGCTTTCTTT
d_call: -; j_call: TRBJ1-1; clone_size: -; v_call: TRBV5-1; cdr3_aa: CASSLRRGMDTEAFF; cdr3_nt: TGCGCCAGCAGCTTGCGTCGGGGAATGGACACTGAAGCTTTCTTT
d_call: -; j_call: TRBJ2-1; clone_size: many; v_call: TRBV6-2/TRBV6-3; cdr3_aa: CASSYPTIYNEQFF; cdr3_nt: TGTGCCAGCAGTTACCCTACGATCTACAATGAGCAGTTCTTC
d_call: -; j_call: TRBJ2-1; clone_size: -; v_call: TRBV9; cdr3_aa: CASSVAPGNEQFF; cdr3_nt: TGTGCCAGCAGCGTAGCCCCTGGGAATGAGCAGTTCTTC
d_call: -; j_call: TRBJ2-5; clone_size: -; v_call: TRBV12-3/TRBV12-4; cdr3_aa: CASSLTGGNQETQYF; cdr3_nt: TGTGCCAGCAGTTTAACCGGCGGGAATCAAGAGACCCAGTACTTC
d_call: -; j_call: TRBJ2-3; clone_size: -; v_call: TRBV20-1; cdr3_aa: CSATSTDSSSTDTQYF; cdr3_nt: TGCAGTGCCACCTCCACAGACAGCTCTAGCACAGATACGCAGTATTTT
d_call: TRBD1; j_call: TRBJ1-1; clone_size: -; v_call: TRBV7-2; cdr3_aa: CASSQDRASNTEAFF; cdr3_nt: TGTGCCAGCAGCCAGGACAGGGCAAGTAACACTGAAGCTTTCTTT
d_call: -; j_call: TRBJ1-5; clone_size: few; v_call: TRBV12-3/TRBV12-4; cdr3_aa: CASSVPGDQPQHF; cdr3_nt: TGTGCCAGCAGTGTTCCAGGGGATCAGCCCCAGCATTTT
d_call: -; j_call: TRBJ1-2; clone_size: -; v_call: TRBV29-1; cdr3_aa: CSVPLGQGNGYTF; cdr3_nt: TGCAGCGTCCCTCTCGGGCAGGGAAATGGCTACACCTTC
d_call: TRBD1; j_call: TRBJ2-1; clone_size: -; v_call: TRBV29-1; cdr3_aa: CSDRGTGGGEQFF; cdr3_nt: TGCAGCGACCGAGGGACAGGGGGCGGGGAGCAGTTCTTC
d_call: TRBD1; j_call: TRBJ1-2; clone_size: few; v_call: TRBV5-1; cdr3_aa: CASTGDSSYNGYTF; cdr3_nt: TGCGCCAGCACCGGGGACAGCTCGTACAATGGCTACACCTTC
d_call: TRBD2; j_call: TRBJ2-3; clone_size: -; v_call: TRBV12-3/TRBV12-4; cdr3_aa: CASSRTTGGQRGTDTQYF; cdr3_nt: TGTGCCAGCAGCCGCACGACGGGGGGGCAAAGGGGCACAGATACGCAGTATTTT
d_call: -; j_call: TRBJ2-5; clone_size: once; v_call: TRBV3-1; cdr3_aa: CASGLASPETQYF; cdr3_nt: TGTGCCAGCGGCCTCGCCAGTCCGGAGACCCAGTACTTC
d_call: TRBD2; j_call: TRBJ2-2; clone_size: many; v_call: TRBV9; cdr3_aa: CASSVGGRNTGELFF; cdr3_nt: TGTGCCAGCAGCGTCGGGGGGAGGAACACCGGGGAGCTGTTTTTT
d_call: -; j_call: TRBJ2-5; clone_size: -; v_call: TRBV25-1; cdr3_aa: CASSEYEWTLEETQYF; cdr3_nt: TGTGCCAGCAGTGAATATGAATGGACTCTCGAAGAGACCCAGTACTTC
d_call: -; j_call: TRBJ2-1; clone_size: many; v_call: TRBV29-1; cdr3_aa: CSGLTRVNEQFF; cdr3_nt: TGCAGCGGCCTGACTAGAGTCAATGAGCAGTTCTTC
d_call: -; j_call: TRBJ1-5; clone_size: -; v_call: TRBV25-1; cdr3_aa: CASRGGSNQPQHF; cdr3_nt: TGTGCCAGTCGAGGGGGGAGCAATCAGCCCCAGCATTTT
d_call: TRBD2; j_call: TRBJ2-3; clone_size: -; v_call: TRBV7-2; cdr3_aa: CASSSTKGTRHTQYF; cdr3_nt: TGTGCCAGCAGCTCTACAAAGGGGACTAGGCATACGCAGTATTTT
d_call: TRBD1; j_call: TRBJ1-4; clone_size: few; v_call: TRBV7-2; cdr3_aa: CASSVTPGQESEKLFF; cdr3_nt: TGTGCCAGCAGCGTGACACCGGGACAGGAGAGTGAAAAACTGTTTTTT
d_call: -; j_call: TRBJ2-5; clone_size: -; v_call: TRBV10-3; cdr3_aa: CAISEFGAVGETQYF; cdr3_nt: TGTGCCATCAGTGAGTTTGGGGCGGTGGGAGAGACCCAGTACTTC
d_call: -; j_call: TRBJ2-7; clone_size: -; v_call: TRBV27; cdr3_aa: CASSWGTGLTYEQYF; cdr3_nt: TGTGCCAGCAGCTGGGGAACAGGGCTCACCTACGAGCAGTACTTC
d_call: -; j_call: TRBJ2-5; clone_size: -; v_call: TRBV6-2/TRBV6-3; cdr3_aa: CASSYPKIQETQYF; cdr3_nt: TGTGCCAGCAGTTATCCAAAAATACAAGAGACCCAGTACTTC
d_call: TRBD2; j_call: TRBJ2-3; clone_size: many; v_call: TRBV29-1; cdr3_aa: CSVAPGLAGNTDTQYF; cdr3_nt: TGCAGCGTTGCTCCCGGACTAGCGGGAAACACAGATACGCAGTATTTT
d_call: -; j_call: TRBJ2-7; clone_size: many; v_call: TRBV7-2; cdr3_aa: CASSLDRNNEQYF; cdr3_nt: TGTGCCAGCAGCTTAGATAGGAATAACGAGCAGTACTTC
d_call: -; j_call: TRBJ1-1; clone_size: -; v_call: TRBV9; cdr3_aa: CASSVEEGPVNTEAFF; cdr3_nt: TGTGCCAGCAGCGTAGAAGAGGGACCCGTGAACACTGAAGCTTTCTTT
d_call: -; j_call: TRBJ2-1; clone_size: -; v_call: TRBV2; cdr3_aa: CASSEYRGGGEQFF; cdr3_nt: TGTGCCAGCAGTGAGTACAGGGGAGGTGGTGAGCAGTTCTTC
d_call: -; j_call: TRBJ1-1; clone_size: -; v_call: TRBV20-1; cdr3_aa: CSAPRGGWNTEAFF; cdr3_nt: TGCAGTGCTCCCCGAGGAGGGTGGAACACTGAAGCTTTCTTT
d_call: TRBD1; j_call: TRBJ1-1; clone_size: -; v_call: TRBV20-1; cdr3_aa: CSARGQGPEAFF; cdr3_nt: TGCAGTGCTAGGGGACAGGGTCCTGAAGCTTTCTTT
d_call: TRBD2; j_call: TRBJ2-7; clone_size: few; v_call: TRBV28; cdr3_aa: CASSPGHEPTSGSYEQYF; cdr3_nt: TGTGCCAGCAGTCCGGGACACGAGCCGACTAGCGGGTCCTACGAGCAGTACTTC
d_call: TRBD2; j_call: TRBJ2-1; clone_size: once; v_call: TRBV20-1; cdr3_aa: CSATYSGGGGNEQFF; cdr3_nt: TGCAGTGCTACCTATAGCGGGGGAGGTGGTAATGAGCAGTTCTTC
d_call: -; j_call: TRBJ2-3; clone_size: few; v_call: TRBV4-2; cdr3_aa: CASSQVQGGAGDTQYF; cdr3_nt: TGTGCCAGCAGCCAAGTCCAGGGGGGGGCGGGAGATACGCAGTATTTT
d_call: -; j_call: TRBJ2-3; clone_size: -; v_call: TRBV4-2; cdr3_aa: CASSPGLGGGDYYTDAQYF; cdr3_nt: TGTGCCAGCAGCCCTGGGCTGGGCGGCGGAGACTATTACACAGATGCGCAGTATTTT
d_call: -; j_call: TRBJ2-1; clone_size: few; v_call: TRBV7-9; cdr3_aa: CASTPLRGPYNEQFF; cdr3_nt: TGTGCCAGCACCCCACTACGGGGTCCATACAATGAGCAGTTCTTC
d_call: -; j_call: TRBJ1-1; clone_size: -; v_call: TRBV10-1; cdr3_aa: CATSLDRSTEAFF; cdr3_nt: TGCGCCACATCATTAGACAGGAGCACTGAAGCTTTCTTT
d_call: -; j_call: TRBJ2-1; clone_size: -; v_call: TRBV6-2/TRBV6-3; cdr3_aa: CASSYSWNSTRYNEQFF; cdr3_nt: TGTGCCAGCAGTTACTCTTGGAATAGCACCCGCTACAATGAGCAGTTCTTC
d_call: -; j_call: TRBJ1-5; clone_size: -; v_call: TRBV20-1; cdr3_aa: CSAGGSPRGNQPQHF; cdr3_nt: TGCAGTGCTGGGGGGTCGCCTCGTGGCAATCAGCCCCAGCATTTT
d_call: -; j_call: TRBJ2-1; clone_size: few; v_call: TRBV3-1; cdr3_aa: CASSQDGGIYNEQFF; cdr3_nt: TGTGCCAGCAGTCAAGATGGGGGGATTTACAATGAGCAGTTCTTC
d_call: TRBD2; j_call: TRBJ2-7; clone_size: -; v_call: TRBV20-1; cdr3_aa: CSARVHGREGGDNEQYF; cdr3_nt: TGCAGTGCTAGAGTCCATGGGAGGGAGGGAGGAGACAATGAGCAGTACTTC
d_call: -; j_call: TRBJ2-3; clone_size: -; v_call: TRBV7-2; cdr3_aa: CASSPARLREDTQYF; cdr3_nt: TGTGCCAGCAGCCCAGCTCGACTACGGGAGGATACGCAGTATTTT
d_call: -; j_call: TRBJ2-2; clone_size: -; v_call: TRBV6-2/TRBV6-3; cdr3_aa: CASSYIGRSNTGELFF; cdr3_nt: TGTGCCAGCAGTTACATCGGCAGGTCGAACACCGGGGAGCTGTTTTTT